A single TCR beta chain is shown here with its context. The sample is drawn from a study of control samples from healthy donors and cancer patients. The CDR3 runs 11 residues. V was pared by 9 bases and J by 6 bases, with 9 bases between. Germline V gene lookup returns CDR1 ENHRY and CDR2 SYGVKD. Assay: immunoSEQ multiplex PCR; the TCRdb copy retains only in-frame clones and omits some. The profile covers fewer than 150,000 clones, with 91% appearing a single time and roughly 8.7% taken by the ten largest. The genes are TRBV10-3 and TRBJ2-1; D is ambiguous. The specimen was blood. The receptor's source is a man aged 18 to 35 in good health. The CDR3 DNA is TGTGCCATTTGGGTAGGCAATGAGCAGTTCTTC. The encoded protein is CAIWVGNEQFF.